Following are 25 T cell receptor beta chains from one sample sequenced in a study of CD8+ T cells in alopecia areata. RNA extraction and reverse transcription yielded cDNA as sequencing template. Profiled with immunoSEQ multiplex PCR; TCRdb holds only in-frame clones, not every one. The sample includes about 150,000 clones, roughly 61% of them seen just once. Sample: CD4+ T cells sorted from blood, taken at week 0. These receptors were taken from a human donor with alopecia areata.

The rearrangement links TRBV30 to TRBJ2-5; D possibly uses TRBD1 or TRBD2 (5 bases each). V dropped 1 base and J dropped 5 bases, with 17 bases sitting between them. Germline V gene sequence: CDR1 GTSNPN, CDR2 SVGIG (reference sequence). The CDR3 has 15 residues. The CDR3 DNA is TGTGCCTGGAGTGCTTGGGACCATAGCATGGAGACCCAGTACTTC. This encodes CAWSAWDHSMETQYF.

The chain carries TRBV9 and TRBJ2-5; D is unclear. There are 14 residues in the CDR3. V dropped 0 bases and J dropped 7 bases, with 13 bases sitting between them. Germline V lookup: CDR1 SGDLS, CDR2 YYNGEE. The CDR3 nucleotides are TGTGCCAGCAGCGTAGATTCAGAATCGGGGACCCAGTACTTC. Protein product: CASSVDSESGTQYF.

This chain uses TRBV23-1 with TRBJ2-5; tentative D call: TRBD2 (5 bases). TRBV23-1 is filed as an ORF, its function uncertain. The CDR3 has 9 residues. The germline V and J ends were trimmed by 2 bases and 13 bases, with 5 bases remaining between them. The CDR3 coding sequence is TGCGCCAGCAGTCAAGGACTGTACTTC. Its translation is CASSQGLYF.

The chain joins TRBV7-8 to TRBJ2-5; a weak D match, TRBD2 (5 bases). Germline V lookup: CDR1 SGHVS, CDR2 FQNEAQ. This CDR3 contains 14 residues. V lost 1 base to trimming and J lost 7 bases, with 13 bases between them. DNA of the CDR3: TGTGCCAGCAGCTTAGGGACTGCGTATGGGACCCAGTACTTC. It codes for CASSLGTAYGTQYF.

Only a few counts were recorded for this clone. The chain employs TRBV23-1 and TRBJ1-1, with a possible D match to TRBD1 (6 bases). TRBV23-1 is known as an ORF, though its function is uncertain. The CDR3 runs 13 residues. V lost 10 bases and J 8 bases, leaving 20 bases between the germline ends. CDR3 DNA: TGCGCCAACAAAAATTTCGTCGGGGGCGAAGCTTTCTTT. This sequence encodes CANKNFVGGEAFF.

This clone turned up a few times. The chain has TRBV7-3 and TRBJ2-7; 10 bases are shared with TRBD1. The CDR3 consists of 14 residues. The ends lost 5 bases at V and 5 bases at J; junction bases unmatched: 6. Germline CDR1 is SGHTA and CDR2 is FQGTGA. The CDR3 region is CASSPSGTGDEQYF. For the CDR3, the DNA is TGTGCCAGCAGCCCCTCCGGGACAGGGGACGAGCAGTACTTC. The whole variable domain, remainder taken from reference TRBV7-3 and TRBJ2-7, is GAGVSQTPSNKVTEKGKYVELRCDPISGHTALYWYRQSLGQGPEFLIYFQGTGAADDSGLPNDRFFAVRPEGSVSTLKIQRTERGDSAVYLCASSPSGTGDEQYFGPGTRLTVT.

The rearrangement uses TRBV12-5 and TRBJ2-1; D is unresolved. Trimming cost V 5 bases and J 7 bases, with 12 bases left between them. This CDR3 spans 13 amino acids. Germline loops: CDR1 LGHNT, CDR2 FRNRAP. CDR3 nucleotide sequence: TGTGCTAGTGGTACCCGGTTTGAGAATGAGCAGTTCTTC. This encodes CASGTRFENEQFF.

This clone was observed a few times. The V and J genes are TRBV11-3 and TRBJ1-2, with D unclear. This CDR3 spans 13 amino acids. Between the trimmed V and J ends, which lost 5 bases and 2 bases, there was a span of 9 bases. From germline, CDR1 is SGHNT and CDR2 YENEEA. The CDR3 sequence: CASSPDGNYGYTF. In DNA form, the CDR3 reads TGTGCCAGCAGCCCCGACGGGAACTATGGCTACACCTTC. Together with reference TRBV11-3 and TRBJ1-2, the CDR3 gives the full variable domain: EAGVVQSPRYKIIEKKQPVAFWCNPISGHNTLYWYLQNLGQGPELLIRYENEEAVDDSQLPKDRFSAERLKGVDSTLKIQPAELGDSAVYLCASSPDGNYGYTFGSGTRLTVV.

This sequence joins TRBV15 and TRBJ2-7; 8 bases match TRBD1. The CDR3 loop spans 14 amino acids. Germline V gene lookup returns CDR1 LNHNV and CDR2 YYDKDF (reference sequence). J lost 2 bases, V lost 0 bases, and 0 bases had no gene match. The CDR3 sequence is CATSREGQAYEQYF. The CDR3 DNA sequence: TGTGCCACCAGCAGAGAGGGACAGGCCTACGAGCAGTACTTC.

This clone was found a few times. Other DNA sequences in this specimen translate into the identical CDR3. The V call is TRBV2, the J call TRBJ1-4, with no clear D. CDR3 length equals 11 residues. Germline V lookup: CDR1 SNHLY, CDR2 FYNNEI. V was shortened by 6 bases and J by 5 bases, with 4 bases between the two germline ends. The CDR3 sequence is CASRANEKLFF. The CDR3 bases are TGTGCCAGCAGGGCAAATGAAAAACTGTTTTTT.

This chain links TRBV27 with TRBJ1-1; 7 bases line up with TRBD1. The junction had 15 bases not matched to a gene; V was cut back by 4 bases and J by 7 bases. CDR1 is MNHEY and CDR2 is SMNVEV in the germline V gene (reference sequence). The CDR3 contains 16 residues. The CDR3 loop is CASSSSTWTGGREAFF. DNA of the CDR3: TGTGCCAGCAGTTCCTCTACCTGGACAGGAGGCCGTGAAGCTTTCTTT.

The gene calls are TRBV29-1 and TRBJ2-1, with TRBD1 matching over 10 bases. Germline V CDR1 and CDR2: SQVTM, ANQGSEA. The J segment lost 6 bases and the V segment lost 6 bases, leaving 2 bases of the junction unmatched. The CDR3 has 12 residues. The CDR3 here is CSVGQGFNEQFF. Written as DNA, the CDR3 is TGCAGCGTGGGACAGGGGTTCAATGAGCAGTTCTTC.

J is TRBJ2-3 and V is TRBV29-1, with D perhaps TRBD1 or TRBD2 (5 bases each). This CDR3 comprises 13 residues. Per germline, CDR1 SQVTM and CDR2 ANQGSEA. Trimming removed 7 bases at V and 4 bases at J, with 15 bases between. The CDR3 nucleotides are TGCAGCGGGACGCTTGGGGACGCAGATACGCAGTATTTT. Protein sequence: CSGTLGDADTQYF.

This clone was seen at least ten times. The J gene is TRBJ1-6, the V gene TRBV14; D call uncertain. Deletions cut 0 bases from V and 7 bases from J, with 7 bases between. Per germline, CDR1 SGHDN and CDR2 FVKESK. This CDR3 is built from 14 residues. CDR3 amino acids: CASSQETANSPLHF. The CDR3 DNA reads TGTGCCAGCAGCCAAGAGACGGCAAATTCACCCCTCCACTTT.

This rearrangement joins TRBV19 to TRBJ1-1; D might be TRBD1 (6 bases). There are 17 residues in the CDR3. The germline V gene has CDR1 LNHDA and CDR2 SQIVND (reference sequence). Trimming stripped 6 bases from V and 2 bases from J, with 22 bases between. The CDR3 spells CASRGLGTTGRNTEAFF. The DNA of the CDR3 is TGTGCCAGTAGAGGGCTGGGGACGACAGGAAGAAACACTGAAGCTTTCTTT.

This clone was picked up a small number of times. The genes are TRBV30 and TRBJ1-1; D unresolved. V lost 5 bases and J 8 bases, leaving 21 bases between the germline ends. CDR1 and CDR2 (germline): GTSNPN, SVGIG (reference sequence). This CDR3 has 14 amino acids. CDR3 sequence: CAWGWPIRKREAFF. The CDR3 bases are TGTGCCTGGGGTTGGCCCATACGAAAGCGGGAAGCTTTCTTT. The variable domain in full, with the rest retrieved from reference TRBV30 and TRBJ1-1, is SQTIHQWPATLVQPVGSPLSLECTVEGTSNPNLYWYRQAAGRGLQLLFYSVGIGQISSEVPQNLSASRPQDRQFILSSKKLLLSDSGFYLCAWGWPIRKREAFFGQGTRLTVV.

CDR3 DNA: TGTGCCAGCAGCCAAGGACAGGGGCAACCCTATGGCTACACCTTC. Encoded protein: CASSQGQGQPYGYTF. The rearrangement links TRBV4-2 to TRBJ1-2; 8 nucleotides match TRBD1. Germline V gene sequence: CDR1 LGHNA, CDR2 YNFKEQ. This CDR3 is built from 15 residues. Germline trimming cut 1 base from V and 4 bases from J; bases unmatched to any gene: 5.

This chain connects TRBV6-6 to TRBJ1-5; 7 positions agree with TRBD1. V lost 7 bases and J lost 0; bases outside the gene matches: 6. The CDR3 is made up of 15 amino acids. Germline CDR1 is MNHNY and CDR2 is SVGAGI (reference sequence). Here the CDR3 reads CASKNRGISNQPQHF. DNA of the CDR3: TGTGCCAGCAAGAACAGGGGAATTAGCAATCAGCCCCAGCATTTT.

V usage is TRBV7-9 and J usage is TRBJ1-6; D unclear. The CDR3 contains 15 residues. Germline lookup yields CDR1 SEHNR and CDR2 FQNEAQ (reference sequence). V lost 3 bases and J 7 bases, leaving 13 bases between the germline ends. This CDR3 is CASSFMGNSNSPLHF. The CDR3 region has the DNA TGTGCCAGCAGCTTTATGGGGAATTCGAATTCACCCCTCCACTTT. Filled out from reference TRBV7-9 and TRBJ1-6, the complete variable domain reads DTGVSQNPRHKITKRGQNVTFRCDPISEHNRLYWYRQTLGQGPEFLTYFQNEAQLEKSRLLSDRFSAERPKGSFSTLEIQRTEQGDSAMYLCASSFMGNSNSPLHFGNGTRLTVT.

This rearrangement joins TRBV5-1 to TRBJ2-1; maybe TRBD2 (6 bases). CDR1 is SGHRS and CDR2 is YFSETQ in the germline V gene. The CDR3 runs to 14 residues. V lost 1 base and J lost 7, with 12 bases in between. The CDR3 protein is CASSLPSSGNEQFF. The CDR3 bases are TGCGCCAGCAGCTTGCCCTCCAGCGGGAATGAGCAGTTCTTC.

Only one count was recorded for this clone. The DNA for the CDR3 is TGCAGCGCCGGCAACGAGCAGTACTTC. It is translated as CSAGNEQYF. J is TRBJ2-7 and V is TRBV29-1, with D unresolved. Germline V gene lookup returns CDR1 SQVTM and CDR2 ANQGSEA. Deletions cut 7 bases from V and 5 bases from J, with 6 bases between. The CDR3 is made up of 9 amino acids.

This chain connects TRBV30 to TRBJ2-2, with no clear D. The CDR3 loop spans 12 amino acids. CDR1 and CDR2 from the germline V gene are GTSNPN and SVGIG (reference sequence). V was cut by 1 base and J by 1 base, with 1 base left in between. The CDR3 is CAWSENTGELFF. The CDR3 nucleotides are TGTGCCTGGAGTGAGAACACCGGGGAGCTGTTTTTT.

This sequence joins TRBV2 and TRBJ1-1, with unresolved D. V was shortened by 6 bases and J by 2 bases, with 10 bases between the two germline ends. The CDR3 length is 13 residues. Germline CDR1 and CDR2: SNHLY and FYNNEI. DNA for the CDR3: TGTGCCAGCAGGCCTTGGGGAAACACTGAAGCTTTCTTT. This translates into CASRPWGNTEAFF.

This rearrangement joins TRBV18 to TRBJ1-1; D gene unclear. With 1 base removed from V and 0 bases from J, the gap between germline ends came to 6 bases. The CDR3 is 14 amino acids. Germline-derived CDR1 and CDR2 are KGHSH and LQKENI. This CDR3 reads CASSPQGVNTEAFF. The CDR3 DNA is TGTGCCAGCTCACCACAAGGAGTGAACACTGAAGCTTTCTTT.

The CDR3 sequence: CASSPVQGHSPLHF. In DNA, the CDR3 is TGTGCCAGCAGCCCAGTGCAGGGTCATTCACCCCTCCACTTT. This chain uses TRBV11-2 with TRBJ1-6, with a tentative D call TRBD1 (5 bases). CDR3 length: 14 amino acids. V was cut by 5 bases and J by 8 bases, with 13 bases left in between. Germline V gene lookup returns CDR1 SGHAT and CDR2 FQNNGV.